The 30 T cell receptor beta chains listed next were all sequenced from one sample in a study of CD8+ T cells in alopecia areata. cDNA reverse transcribed from extracted RNA served as the sequencing template. Clones were sequenced by immunoSEQ multiplex PCR, and TCRdb holds only the in-frame ones, with some missing. The table lists about 120,000 clones, around 56% of them singletons, with 0.45% to 0.5% in the top ten. The treatment denotes: oral pan-JAK inhibitor, 5-10 mg twice daily. This material consisted of CD4+ T cells sorted from blood, taken at week 4, from a patient treated with tofacitinib. Source of these receptors: a human donor with alopecia areata.

The J gene is TRBJ1-1, the V gene TRBV29-1, with D maybe TRBD1 (5 bases). The germline V gene has CDR1 SQVTM and CDR2 ANQGSEA. The V end lost 6 bases, the J end lost 1 base, and 9 bases lay between the germline ends. The CDR3 has 12 residues. CDR3 bases: TGCAGCGTGGACAAGGAGAACACTGAAGCTTTCTTT. Translation: CSVDKENTEAFF.

This sequence joins TRBV30 and TRBJ1-1; possible D gene TRBD1, 5 bases. CDR3 length equals 14 residues. Germline CDR1 GTSNPN, CDR2 SVGIG (reference sequence). V was clipped by 5 bases and J by 1 base, with 14 bases between them. CDR3 sequence: CAWARDPGNTEAFF. CDR3 nucleotide sequence: TGTGCCTGGGCGCGGGACCCCGGGAACACTGAAGCTTTCTTT.

The chain has TRBV6-5 and TRBJ2-1; D uncertain. Germline CDR1 MNHEY, CDR2 SVGAGI. The CDR3 is made up of 15 amino acids. The germline V and J ends were trimmed by 5 bases and 0 bases, with 11 bases remaining between them. CDR3 nucleotide sequence: TGTGCCAGCAGTAGGGTAGGCATCTCCTACAATGAGCAGTTCTTC. Amino acids: CASSRVGISYNEQFF.

This clone was recorded a few times. The chain couples TRBV19 to TRBJ1-2, with D hard to call. The V and J ends lost 3 bases and 6 bases respectively, with 11 bases between them. The CDR3 runs to 13 residues. Germline-derived CDR1 and CDR2 are LNHDA and SQIVND (reference sequence). This chain's CDR3 is CASSMGRIHGYTF. CDR3 in DNA: TGTGCCAGTAGTATGGGCAGGATCCATGGCTACACCTTC.

This sequence joins TRBV11-2 and TRBJ2-5, with D perhaps TRBD1 (6 bases). Trimming shortened V by 6 bases and J by 5 bases, and 19 bases separated the two germline ends. The CDR3 runs 15 residues. CDR1 and CDR2 (germline): SGHAT, FQNNGV. The CDR3 DNA is TGTGCCAGCAGATGGGTCCAGGGAAGGGGGGAGACCCAGTACTTC. It specifies CASRWVQGRGETQYF.

To note about this clone: Other DNA sequences within the sample encode an identical CDR3. The chain carries TRBV30 and TRBJ1-5; 7 nucleotides agree with TRBD1. CDR3 size: 14 residues. J lost 2 bases, V lost 1 base, and 2 bases had no gene match. Germline V CDR1 and CDR2: GTSNPN, SVGIG (reference sequence). CDR3 sequence reads: CAWSGQGGNQPQHF. CDR3 sequence (DNA): TGTGCCTGGAGTGGGCAGGGGGGCAATCAGCCCCAGCATTTT. The complete variable domain, with remaining parts taken from reference TRBV30 and TRBJ1-5, reads SQTIHQWPATLVQPVGSPLSLECTVEGTSNPNLYWYRQAAGRGLQLLFYSVGIGQISSEVPQNLSASRPQDRQFILSSKKLLLSDSGFYLCAWSGQGGNQPQHFGDGTRLSIL.

This clone has a handful of counts. The gene calls are TRBV29-1 and TRBJ2-1; D is perhaps TRBD1 (6 bases). The CDR3 totals 14 residues. CDR1 and CDR2 from the germline V gene are SQVTM and ANQGSEA. With 2 bases removed from V and 8 bases from J, the gap between germline ends came to 16 bases. CDR3 bases: TGCAGCGTTGAATGGGGGCGCGGGTTCGATGAGCAGTTCTTC. It translates to CSVEWGRGFDEQFF.

The chain couples TRBV27 to TRBJ1-1, with D perhaps matching TRBD1 (6 bases). Between the trimmed V and J ends, which lost 6 bases and 5 bases, there was a span of 22 bases. The CDR3 has 16 residues. The germline CDR1 and CDR2 sequences are MNHEY and SMNVEV (reference sequence). In DNA form, the CDR3 reads TGTGCCAGCAGCCAGGTGGGCAGGGGAAGAGGGACTGAAGCTTTCTTT. This codes for CASSQVGRGRGTEAFF.

This chain joins TRBV28 and TRBJ2-5; TRBD1 agrees at 7 bases. The CDR3 runs to 12 residues. J was trimmed by 4 bases and V by 7 bases; bases with no gene match: 3. The V gene's germline CDR1 is MDHEN and CDR2 SYDVKM. The CDR3, as DNA: TGTGCCAGCAAAGGGGGCGCAGAGACCCAGTACTTC. This gives the protein CASKGGAETQYF.

The V call is TRBV18, the J call TRBJ1-2; no firm D call. Trimming took 3 bases from V and 8 from J, leaving 19 bases between them. This CDR3 is built from 15 residues. Germline values: CDR1 KGHSH, CDR2 LQKENI. CDR3: CASSPTGSGERGYTF. The CDR3 coding sequence is TGTGCCAGCTCACCGACCGGGTCTGGCGAGAGGGGCTACACCTTC.

V usage is TRBV4-1 and J usage is TRBJ2-6, with a weak D call TRBD1 (5 bases). The V end lost 2 bases, the J end lost 0 bases, and 14 bases lay between the germline ends. The CDR3 covers 18 residues. CDR1 and CDR2 from the germline V gene are MGHRA and YSYEKL. The CDR3 loop is CASSQPGNLLSGANVLTF. The CDR3 DNA is TGCGCCAGCAGCCAACCAGGGAACCTCCTCTCTGGGGCCAACGTCCTGACTTTC.

J is TRBJ2-6 and V is TRBV6-5, with 7 bases identical to TRBD1. Germline CDR1 is MNHEY and CDR2 is SVGAGI. The CDR3 runs to 15 residues. The V and J ends lost 4 bases and 4 bases, in that order; junction bases with no gene match: 4. CDR3 sequence (DNA): TGTGCCAGCAGTTGGGACAGATCCGGGGCCAACGTCCTGACTTTC. Its translation: CASSWDRSGANVLTF.

This clone was counted only a few times. The V and J genes are TRBV27 and TRBJ2-6; TRBD1 might be the D (5 bases). This CDR3 has 17 residues. V lost 3 bases and J lost 1, with 13 bases in between. CDR1 and CDR2 (germline): MNHEY, SMNVEV (reference sequence). As DNA, the CDR3 is TGTGCCAGCAGTTTGCAGGGAAATCCATCTGGGGCCAACGTCCTGACTTTC. The encoded protein is CASSLQGNPSGANVLTF.

The chain employs TRBV30 and TRBJ1-2, with D perhaps matching TRBD1 (6 bases). CDR3 length equals 13 residues. The V end lost 5 bases, the J end lost 5 bases, and 15 bases lay between the germline ends. In germline, CDR1 is GTSNPN, CDR2 SVGIG (reference sequence). The CDR3 sequence: CAWVGLGHYGYTF. CDR3 nucleotides: TGTGCCTGGGTGGGGTTGGGACATTATGGCTACACCTTC.

This chain links TRBV18 with TRBJ1-2; no clear D gene. The germline V gene has CDR1 KGHSH and CDR2 LQKENI. V lost 3 bases and J lost 8, with 10 bases in between. This CDR3 contains 12 residues. CDR3 DNA: TGTGCCAGCTCACCGGAAGGAGGAGGCTACACCTTC. The encoded protein is CASSPEGGGYTF.

This clone was seen more than once but under ten times. The rearrangement joins TRBV10-2 to TRBJ1-5; D not resolved. V shed 2 bases and J shed 7 bases, with 6 bases lying between them. Per the germline V gene, CDR1 is WSHSY and CDR2 is SAAADI. The CDR3 is made up of 12 amino acids. This CDR3 is CASSEERQPQHF. The CDR3 DNA reads TGCGCCAGCAGTGAGGAACGGCAGCCCCAGCATTTT.

V is TRBV5-4 and J is TRBJ2-5; D not certain. Trimming shortened V by 0 bases and J by 0 bases, and 3 bases separated the two germline ends. This CDR3 region has 13 residues. CDR1 SGHNT and CDR2 YYREEE come from the germline V gene (reference sequence). The CDR3 reads CASSLAHQETQYF. CDR3 in DNA: TGTGCCAGCAGCTTGGCGCACCAAGAGACCCAGTACTTC.

Only a few counts were recorded for this clone. This rearrangement joins TRBV14 to TRBJ2-3; 10 nucleotides match TRBD2. Looked up from germline, CDR1 is SGHDN and CDR2 is FVKESK. With 3 bases clipped from V and 5 bases from J, the junction kept 8 bases outside the gene matches. The CDR3 covers 16 residues. The CDR3 is CASSHLPGLAIDTQYF. The CDR3 DNA follows: TGTGCCAGCAGCCACCTCCCGGGACTAGCGATAGATACGCAGTATTTT. Filled out from reference TRBV14 and TRBJ2-3, the complete variable domain reads EAGVTQFPSHSVIEKGQTVTLRCDPISGHDNLYWYRRVMGKEIKFLLHFVKESKQDESGMPNNRFLAERTGGTYSTLKVQPAELEDSGVYFCASSHLPGLAIDTQYFGPGTRLTVL.

CDR3 sequence (DNA): TGTGCCAGCAACCAGGGGGTACCCCAAGAGACCCAGTACTTC. Protein product: CASNQGVPQETQYF. The chain uses TRBV6-6 and TRBJ2-5; TRBD1 aligns across 7 bases. Germline V gives CDR1 MNHNY, CDR2 SVGAGI (reference sequence). Trimming took 7 bases from V and 1 from J; bases not matched to a gene: 6. CDR3 size: 14 residues.

This clone was seen just once. The rearrangement joins TRBV4-1 to TRBJ2-7; perhaps TRBD2 as D (6 bases). CDR3 size: 14 residues. V lost 4 bases to trimming and J lost 0 bases, with 10 bases between them. Germline V CDR1 and CDR2: MGHRA, YSYEKL. CDR3 in amino acids: CASSLAESSYEQYF. CDR3 DNA: TGCGCCAGCAGCCTAGCGGAGAGCTCCTACGAGCAGTACTTC.

The V call is TRBV15, the J call TRBJ1-5; no clear D gene. Germline-derived CDR1 and CDR2 are LNHNV and YYDKDF (reference sequence). The CDR3 extends over 15 amino acids. Trimming cost V 1 base and J 2 bases, with 9 bases left between them. CDR3 region: CATSRVNSGNQPQHF. CDR3 DNA: TGTGCCACCAGCAGAGTGAACAGTGGCAATCAGCCCCAGCATTTT.

This clone was found a few times. This chain joins TRBV7-3 and TRBJ2-2; possible D gene TRBD1, 6 bases. V lost 4 bases, J lost 2 bases, and 8 bases lay in between. The CDR3 spans 14 residues. Per germline, CDR1 SGHTA and CDR2 FQGTGA. CDR3 in amino acids: CASSSTGNTGELFF. Here the CDR3 DNA reads TGTGCCAGCAGCTCGACAGGCAACACCGGGGAGCTGTTTTTT.

J is TRBJ2-7 and V is TRBV30, with 8 positions matching TRBD1. This CDR3 is built from 13 residues. CDR1 is GTSNPN, CDR2 SVGIG, per germline (reference sequence). The V and J ends lost 1 base and 3 bases, in that order; junction bases with no gene match: 2. This CDR3 reads CAWSGDRGYEQYF. The CDR3 DNA follows: TGTGCCTGGAGTGGTGACAGGGGCTACGAGCAGTACTTC.

The chain links TRBV30 to TRBJ1-1, with 7 bases fitting TRBD1. Germline V gives CDR1 GTSNPN, CDR2 SVGIG (reference sequence). V shed 0 bases and J 4 bases; nucleotides not matched to a gene: 2. The CDR3 contains 13 residues. CDR3 in amino acids: CAWSVKGATEAFF. CDR3 coding DNA: TGTGCCTGGAGTGTAAAGGGGGCCACTGAAGCTTTCTTT. The variable domain in full, with the rest retrieved from reference TRBV30 and TRBJ1-1, is SQTIHQWPATLVQPVGSPLSLECTVEGTSNPNLYWYRQAAGRGLQLLFYSVGIGQISSEVPQNLSASRPQDRQFILSSKKLLLSDSGFYLCAWSVKGATEAFFGQGTRLTVV.

The V gene is TRBV6-5, the J gene TRBJ1-1; D is undetermined. The CDR3 has 14 amino acids. Germline loops: CDR1 MNHEY, CDR2 SVGAGI. Between the trimmed V and J ends, which lost 2 bases and 7 bases, there was a span of 14 bases. The CDR3 region has the DNA TGTGCCAGCAGTTACGATGGAGGAACCCTTGAAGCTTTCTTT. Translated: CASSYDGGTLEAFF.

This clone was seen a handful of times. CDR3 amino acids: CASSLEETQYF. In nucleotides, the CDR3 is TGTGCCAGCAGCTTAGAAGAGACCCAGTACTTC. The rearrangement links TRBV11-2 to TRBJ2-5; D is unclear. The CDR3 is 11 residues long. V lost 0 bases and J lost 4, with 0 bases in between. Looked up from germline, CDR1 is SGHAT and CDR2 is FQNNGV. The whole variable domain, remainder taken from reference TRBV11-2 and TRBJ2-5, is EAGVAQSPRYKIIEKRQSVAFWCNPISGHATLYWYQQILGQGPKLLIQFQNNGVVDDSQLPKDRFSAERLKGVDSTLKIQPAKLEDSAVYLCASSLEETQYFGPGTRLLVL.

The chain employs TRBV30 and TRBJ2-7; D is tentatively TRBD1 or TRBD2 (5 bases each). Germline CDR1 is GTSNPN and CDR2 is SVGIG (reference sequence). The CDR3 extends over 14 amino acids. V lost 0 bases and J lost 4, with 13 bases in between. The CDR3 protein is CAWSVNAGSYEQYF. Here the CDR3 DNA reads TGTGCCTGGAGTGTAAATGCAGGGAGTTACGAGCAGTACTTC. Using reference TRBV30 and TRBJ2-7 for the parts outside the CDR3, the full variable domain is SQTIHQWPATLVQPVGSPLSLECTVEGTSNPNLYWYRQAAGRGLQLLFYSVGIGQISSEVPQNLSASRPQDRQFILSSKKLLLSDSGFYLCAWSVNAGSYEQYFGPGTRLTVT.

The sample holds a few counts of this clone. The chain combines TRBV7-9 with TRBJ2-1; 14 nucleotides line up with TRBD2. This CDR3 comprises 15 residues. Germline V gene sequence: CDR1 SEHNR, CDR2 FQNEAQ (reference sequence). Trimming at V came to 4 bases and at J to 10 bases, leaving 6 bases not matched to a gene. CDR3 nucleotide sequence: TGTGCCAGCAGCTCGGGACTAGCGGGGGAAAGGGAGCAGTTCTTC. Encoded protein: CASSSGLAGEREQFF.

The chain employs TRBV5-1 and TRBJ2-1; D is unresolved. With 0 bases removed from V and 6 bases from J, the gap between germline ends came to 4 bases. Germline V gives CDR1 SGHRS, CDR2 YFSETQ. The CDR3 runs to 12 residues. In DNA, the CDR3 is TGCGCCAGCAGCTTGGCCATCAATGAGCAGTTCTTC. Amino acid sequence: CASSLAINEQFF.

The CDR3: CATSVLRDGNSPLHF. The CDR3 DNA reads TGTGCCACTAGTGTTCTGCGGGACGGGAATTCACCCCTCCACTTT. The V gene is TRBV15, the J gene TRBJ1-6; D is perhaps TRBD1 (5 bases). Germline V gene data show CDR1 as LNHNV and CDR2 as YYDKDF (reference sequence). The V end was cut by 9 bases, the J end by 7 bases, with 19 bases between. The CDR3 consists of 15 residues. The full variable domain, rest sourced from reference TRBV15 and TRBJ1-6, is DAMVIQNPRYQVTQFGKPVTLSCSQTLNHNVMYWYQQKSSQAPKLLFHYYDKDFNNEADTPDNFQSRRPNTSFCFLDIRSPGLGDTAMYLCATSVLRDGNSPLHFGNGTRLTVT.